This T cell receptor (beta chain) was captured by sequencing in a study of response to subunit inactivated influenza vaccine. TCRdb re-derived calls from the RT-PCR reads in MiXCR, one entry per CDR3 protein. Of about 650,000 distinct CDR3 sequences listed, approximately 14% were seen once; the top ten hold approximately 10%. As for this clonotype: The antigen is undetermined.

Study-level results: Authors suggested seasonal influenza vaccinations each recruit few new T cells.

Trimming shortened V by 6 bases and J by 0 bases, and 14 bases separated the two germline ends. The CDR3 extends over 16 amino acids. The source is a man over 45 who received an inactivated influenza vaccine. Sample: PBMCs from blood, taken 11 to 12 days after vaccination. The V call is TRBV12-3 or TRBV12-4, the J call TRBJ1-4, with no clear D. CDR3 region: CASSPGPGATNEKLFF. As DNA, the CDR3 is TGTGCCAGCAGCCCTGGTCCCGGAGCAACTAATGAAAAACTGTTTTTT.